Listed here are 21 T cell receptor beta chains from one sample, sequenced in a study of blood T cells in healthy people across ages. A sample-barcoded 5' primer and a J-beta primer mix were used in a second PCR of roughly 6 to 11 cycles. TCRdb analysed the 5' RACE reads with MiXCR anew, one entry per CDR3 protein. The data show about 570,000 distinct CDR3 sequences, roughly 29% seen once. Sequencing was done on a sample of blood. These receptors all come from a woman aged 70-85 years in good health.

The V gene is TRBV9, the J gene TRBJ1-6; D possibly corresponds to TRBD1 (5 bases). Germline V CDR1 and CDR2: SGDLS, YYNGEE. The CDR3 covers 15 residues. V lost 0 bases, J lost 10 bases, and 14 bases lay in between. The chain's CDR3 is CASSVDYGTTSPLHF. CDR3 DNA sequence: TGTGCCAGCAGCGTAGATTATGGGACGACGTCACCCCTCCACTTT.

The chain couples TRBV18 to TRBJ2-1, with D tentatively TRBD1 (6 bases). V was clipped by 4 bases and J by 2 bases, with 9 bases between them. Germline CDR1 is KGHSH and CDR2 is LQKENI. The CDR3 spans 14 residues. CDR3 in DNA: TGTGCCAGCTCACGGGACACCGCCTACAATGAGCAGTTCTTC. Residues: CASSRDTAYNEQFF.

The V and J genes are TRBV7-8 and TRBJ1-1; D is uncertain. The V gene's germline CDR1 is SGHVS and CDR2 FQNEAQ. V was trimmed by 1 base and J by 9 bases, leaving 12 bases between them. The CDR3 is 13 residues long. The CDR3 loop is CASSLELGRKAFF. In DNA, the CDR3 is TGTGCCAGCAGCTTAGAATTGGGGAGAAAAGCTTTCTTT. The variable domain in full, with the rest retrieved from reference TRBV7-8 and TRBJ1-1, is GAGVSQSPRYKVAKRGQDVALRCDPISGHVSLFWYQQALGQGPEFLTYFQNEAQLDKSGLPSDRFFAERPEGSVSTLKIQRTQQEDSAVYLCASSLELGRKAFFGQGTRLTVV.

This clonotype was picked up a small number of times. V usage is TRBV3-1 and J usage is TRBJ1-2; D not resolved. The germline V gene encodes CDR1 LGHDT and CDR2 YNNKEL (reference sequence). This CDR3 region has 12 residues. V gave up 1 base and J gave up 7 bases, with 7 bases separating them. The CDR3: CASSQVFGGYTF. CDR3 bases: TGTGCCAGCAGCCAAGTCTTTGGTGGCTACACCTTC.

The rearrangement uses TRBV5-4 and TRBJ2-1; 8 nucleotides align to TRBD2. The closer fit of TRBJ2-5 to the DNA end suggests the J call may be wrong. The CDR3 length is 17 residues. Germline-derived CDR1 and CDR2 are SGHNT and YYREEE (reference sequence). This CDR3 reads CASSSAGGSGGQETQYF. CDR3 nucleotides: TGTGCCAGCAGCTCCGCAGGTGGGAGCGGGGGACAAGAGACCCAGTACTTC.

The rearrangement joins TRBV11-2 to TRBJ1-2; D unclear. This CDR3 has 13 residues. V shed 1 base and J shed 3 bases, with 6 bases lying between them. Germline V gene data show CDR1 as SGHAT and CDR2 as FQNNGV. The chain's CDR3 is CASSLGDDYGYTF. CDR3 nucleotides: TGTGCCAGCAGCTTAGGGGATGACTATGGCTACACCTTC.

CDR3 protein: CASSLSANRETQYF. The CDR3 coding sequence is TGTGCCAGCAGTTTATCGGCTAACCGGGAGACCCAGTACTTC. The chain couples TRBV27 to TRBJ2-5; the D is unclear. CDR1 is MNHEY and CDR2 is SMNVEV in the germline V gene (reference sequence). This CDR3 spans 14 amino acids. Trimming took 0 bases from V and 5 from J, leaving 10 bases between them.

The CDR3 reads CASSNPKGSRIYGYTF. In DNA form, the CDR3 reads TGTGCCAGCAGTAACCCTAAGGGTAGCAGGATCTATGGCTACACCTTC. V and J are TRBV7-2 and TRBJ1-2; D remains unclear. Trimming took off 6 bases at V and 4 bases at J, with 21 bases between the two ends. The germline V gene has CDR1 SGHTA and CDR2 FQGNSA. The CDR3 is 16 residues long.

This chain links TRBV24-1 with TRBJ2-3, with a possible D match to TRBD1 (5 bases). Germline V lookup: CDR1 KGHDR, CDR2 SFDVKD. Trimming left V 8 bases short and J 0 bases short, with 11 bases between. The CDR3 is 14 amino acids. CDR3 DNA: TGTGCCACCAAAGGGGCACTAAGCACAGATACGCAGTATTTT. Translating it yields CATKGALSTDTQYF.

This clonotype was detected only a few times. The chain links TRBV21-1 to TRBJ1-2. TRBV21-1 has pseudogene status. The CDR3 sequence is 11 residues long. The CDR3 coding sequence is TGTGCCATCACAGCGGAGCATGGCTACACCTTC. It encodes CAITAEHGYTF.

The CDR3, as DNA: TGTGCCAGCAGCTTATCCGGGGGGGAAGATACGCAGTATTTT. This translates into CASSLSGGEDTQYF. The chain joins TRBV7-3 to TRBJ2-3; 8 bases fit TRBD2. Trimming at V came to 2 bases and at J to 5 bases, leaving 3 bases not matched to a gene. The CDR3 sequence is 14 residues long. CDR1 is SGHTA, CDR2 FQGTGA, per germline.

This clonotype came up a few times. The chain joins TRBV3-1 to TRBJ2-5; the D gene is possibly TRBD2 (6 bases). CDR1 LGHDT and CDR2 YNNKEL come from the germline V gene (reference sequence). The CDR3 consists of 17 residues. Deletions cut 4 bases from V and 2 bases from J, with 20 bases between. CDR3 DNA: TGTGCCAGCAGCCCTGGTCCAGGGACTTATAGACAAGAGACCCAGTACTTC. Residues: CASSPGPGTYRQETQYF.

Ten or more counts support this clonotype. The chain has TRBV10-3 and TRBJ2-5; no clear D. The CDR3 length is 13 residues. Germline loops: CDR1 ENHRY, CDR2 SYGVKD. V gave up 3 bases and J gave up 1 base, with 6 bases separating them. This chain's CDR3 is CAISEGSQETQYF. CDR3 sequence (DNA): TGTGCCATCAGTGAAGGGTCCCAAGAGACCCAGTACTTC.

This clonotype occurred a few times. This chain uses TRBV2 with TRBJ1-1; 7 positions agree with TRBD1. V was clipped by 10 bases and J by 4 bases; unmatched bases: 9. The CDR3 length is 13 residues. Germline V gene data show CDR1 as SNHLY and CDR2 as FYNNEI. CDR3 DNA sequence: TGTGCCACGACCAGGGGGGTGGCCACTGAAGCTTTCTTT. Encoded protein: CATTRGVATEAFF.

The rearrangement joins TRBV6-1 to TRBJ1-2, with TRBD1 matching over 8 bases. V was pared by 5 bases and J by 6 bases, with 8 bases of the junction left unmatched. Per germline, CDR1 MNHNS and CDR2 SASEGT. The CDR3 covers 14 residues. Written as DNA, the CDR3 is TGTGCCAGCAGTCCAGGGGGCAGTCCTCATGGCTACACCTTC. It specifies CASSPGGSPHGYTF.

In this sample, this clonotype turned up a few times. The CDR3 spells CASSLVQAGNTEAFF. The CDR3 DNA follows: TGCGCCAGCAGCTTGGTCCAGGCGGGGAACACTGAAGCTTTCTTT. V is TRBV5-1 and J is TRBJ1-1, with no clear D. Germline V CDR1 and CDR2: SGHRS, YFSETQ. V was clipped by 0 bases and J by 1 base, with 10 bases between them. The CDR3 has 15 residues.

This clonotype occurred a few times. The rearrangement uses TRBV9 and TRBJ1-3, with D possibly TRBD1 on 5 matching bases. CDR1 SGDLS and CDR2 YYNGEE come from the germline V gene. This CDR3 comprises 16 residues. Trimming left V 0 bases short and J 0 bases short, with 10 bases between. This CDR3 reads CASSVDGASSGNTIYF. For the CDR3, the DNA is TGTGCCAGCAGCGTAGACGGGGCTAGCTCTGGAAACACCATATATTTT. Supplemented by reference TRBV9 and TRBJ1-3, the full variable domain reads DSGVTQTPKHLITATGQRVTLRCSPRSGDLSVYWYQQSLDQGLQFLIQYYNGEERAKGNILERFSAQQFPDLHSELNLSSLELGDSALYFCASSVDGASSGNTIYFGEGSWLTVV.

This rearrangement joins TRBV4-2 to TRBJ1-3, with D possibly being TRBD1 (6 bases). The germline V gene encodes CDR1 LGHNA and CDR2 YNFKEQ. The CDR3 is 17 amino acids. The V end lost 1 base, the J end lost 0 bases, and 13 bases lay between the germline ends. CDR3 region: CASSQAILGASGNTIYF. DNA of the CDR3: TGTGCCAGCAGCCAAGCAATTTTGGGGGCCTCTGGAAACACCATATATTTT.

The CDR3 reads CASTRGLAKNIQYF. The CDR3 nucleotides are TGTGCCAGCACCCGGGGTTTGGCCAAAAACATTCAGTACTTC. The gene calls are TRBV12-3 or TRBV12-4 and TRBJ2-4, with a possible D match to TRBD2 (5 bases). The V gene lost 7 bases and the J gene lost 1 base, with 11 bases spanning the gap. This CDR3 is built from 14 residues.

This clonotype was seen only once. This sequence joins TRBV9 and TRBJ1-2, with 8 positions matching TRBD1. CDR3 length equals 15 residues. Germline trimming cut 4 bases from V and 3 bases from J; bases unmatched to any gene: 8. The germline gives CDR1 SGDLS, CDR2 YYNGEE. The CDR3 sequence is CASSPRTGTDYGYTF. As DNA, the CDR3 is TGTGCCAGCAGCCCTCGGACAGGGACGGACTATGGCTACACCTTC.

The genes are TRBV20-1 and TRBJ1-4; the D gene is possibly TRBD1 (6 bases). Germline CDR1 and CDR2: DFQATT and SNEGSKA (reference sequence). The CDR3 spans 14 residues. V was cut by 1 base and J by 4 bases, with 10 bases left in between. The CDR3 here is CSARGGLLNEKLFF. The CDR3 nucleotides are TGCAGTGCTAGAGGGGGGCTGCTTAATGAAAAACTGTTTTTT.